The 12 T cell receptor beta chains below were found in one sample sequenced in a study of T cells in Graves' hyperthyroidism and ophthalmopathy. Template material for amplifying TCR beta CDR3 regions consisted of RNA transcripts. TCR CDR3 regions were first amplified by RT-PCR with HTBI primers. TCRdb analysed the multiplex PCR reads with MiXCR anew, one entry per CDR3 protein. Seen here are roughly 330,000 distinct CDR3 sequences, 16% observed once, and the top ten hold roughly 33%. The specimen was blood. These receptors all stem from a man aged 25 to 45 with Graves' hyperthyroidism.

CDR3 region: CASSALDGAFF. CDR3 in DNA: TGTGCCAGCAGCGCCTTGGACGGCGCTTTCTTT. The chain joins TRBV7-9 to TRBJ1-1; no firm D call. CDR3 length: 11 residues. The V end was cut by 5 bases, the J end by 11 bases, with 12 bases between. Germline assignment: CDR1 SEHNR and CDR2 FQNEAQ (reference sequence).

The genes are TRBV7-2 and TRBJ1-5; D possibly corresponds to TRBD1 (6 bases). Between the trimmed V and J ends, which lost 4 bases and 2 bases, there was a span of 15 bases. This CDR3 is 16 amino acids long. CDR1 SGHTA and CDR2 FQGNSA come from the germline V gene. CDR3 coding DNA: TGTGCCAGCAGCTACCTAGGGGGGAGAGGCAATCAGCCCCAGCATTTT. Encoded protein: CASSYLGGRGNQPQHF.

This clonotype was detected only a few times. V usage is TRBV10-1 and J usage is TRBJ2-2; the D is unclear. The CDR3 sequence is 13 residues long. V lost 3 bases and J 4 bases, leaving 6 bases between the germline ends. Germline lookup yields CDR1 WNHNN and CDR2 SYGVQD (reference sequence). The CDR3, as DNA: TGCGCCAGCAGTGATTTGGTCACCGGGGAGCTGTTTTTT. Residues: CASSDLVTGELFF.

This clonotype appeared many times. The chain couples TRBV27 to TRBJ1-2; 9 nucleotides agree with TRBD1. V dropped 5 bases and J dropped 6; count of bases not matched to a gene: 7. Germline assignment: CDR1 MNHEY and CDR2 SMNVEV (reference sequence). The CDR3 contains 14 residues. The CDR3 region is CASSQDRGFNGYTF. CDR3 DNA: TGTGCCAGCAGTCAGGACAGGGGTTTTAATGGCTACACCTTC.

This clonotype was seen a few times. The V and J genes are TRBV6-1 and TRBJ1-5; 7 nucleotides match TRBD1. V gave up 8 bases and J gave up 11 bases; unmatched junction bases: 21. The CDR3 is 16 residues long. Germline V gene sequence: CDR1 MNHNS, CDR2 SASEGT. CDR3 DNA sequence: TGTGCCAGCCGGGACAGAAATCTCCGGGGGAGGGGGGCCCAGCATTTT. This codes for CASRDRNLRGRGAQHF.

Many counts were recorded for this clonotype. The CDR3 is CASSQGWGRITDTQYF. CDR3 nucleotides: TGTGCCAGCAGTCAGGGTTGGGGACGGATCACAGATACGCAGTATTTT. V usage is TRBV13 and J usage is TRBJ2-3; D may be TRBD1 or TRBD2 (5 bases each). The CDR3 runs 16 residues. V lost 6 bases and J lost 2, with 18 bases in between. CDR1 and CDR2 from the germline V gene are PRHDT and FYEKMQ (reference sequence).

This clonotype showed up many times. In nucleotides, the CDR3 is TGTGCCTGGCAGGAGAACGGTGGCACTGAAGCTTTCTTT. Translated: CAWQENGGTEAFF. The rearrangement links TRBV30 to TRBJ1-1; no clear D. Germline values: CDR1 GTSNPN, CDR2 SVGIG (reference sequence). This CDR3 comprises 13 residues. Trimming removed 5 bases at V and 4 bases at J, with 14 bases between.

This clonotype turned up a few times. The rearrangement links TRBV19 to TRBJ2-3; possible D gene TRBD1, 6 bases. The V and J ends lost 5 bases and 4 bases respectively, with 10 bases between them. This CDR3 contains 13 residues. Germline V gene sequence: CDR1 LNHDA, CDR2 SQIVND (reference sequence). CDR3 coding DNA: TGTGCCAGTAGTCTCGGACAGTCAGATACGCAGTATTTT. Translating gives CASSLGQSDTQYF.

Ten or more counts support this clonotype. The chain is built from TRBV3-1 and TRBJ2-3; D is unclear. Germline CDR1 is LGHDT and CDR2 is YNNKEL (reference sequence). With 0 bases removed from V and 2 bases from J, the gap between germline ends came to 3 bases. The CDR3 contains 13 residues. The CDR3 DNA follows: TGTGCCAGCAGCCAAGATTTCACAGATACGCAGTATTTT. Protein product: CASSQDFTDTQYF.

Comments on this clonotype: One junction end does not reproduce the germline sequence, and a read error may be involved. The gene calls are TRBV4-1 and TRBJ2-7, with 7 positions matching TRBD2. The CDR3 is 15 amino acids. Germline CDR1 MGHRA, CDR2 YSYEKL. CDR3 in DNA: TGCGCCAGCAGCCAGACTGCTAGCGGATACTACGAGCAGTGCTTC. It encodes CASSQTASGYYEQCF.

The chain recombines TRBV7-9 with TRBJ2-3, with 7 bases lining up with TRBD2. CDR3 length: 16 amino acids. V gave up 1 base and J gave up 2 bases; unmatched junction bases: 6. Germline values: CDR1 SEHNR, CDR2 FQNEAQ (reference sequence). The CDR3 region is CASSLGSSGATDTQYF. CDR3 nucleotide sequence: TGTGCCAGCAGCTTAGGGTCTAGCGGTGCCACAGATACGCAGTATTTT.

Ten or more counts support this clonotype. This CDR3 reads CASSLEGRVGYEQYF. CDR3 in DNA: TGTGCCAGCAGCTTAGAGGGGCGCGTTGGCTACGAGCAGTACTTC. V and J are TRBV7-2 and TRBJ2-7; possible D gene TRBD1, 5 bases. V lost 1 base to trimming and J lost 3 bases, with 13 bases between them. Germline CDR1 reads SGHTA; CDR2 reads FQGNSA. The CDR3 spans 15 residues.